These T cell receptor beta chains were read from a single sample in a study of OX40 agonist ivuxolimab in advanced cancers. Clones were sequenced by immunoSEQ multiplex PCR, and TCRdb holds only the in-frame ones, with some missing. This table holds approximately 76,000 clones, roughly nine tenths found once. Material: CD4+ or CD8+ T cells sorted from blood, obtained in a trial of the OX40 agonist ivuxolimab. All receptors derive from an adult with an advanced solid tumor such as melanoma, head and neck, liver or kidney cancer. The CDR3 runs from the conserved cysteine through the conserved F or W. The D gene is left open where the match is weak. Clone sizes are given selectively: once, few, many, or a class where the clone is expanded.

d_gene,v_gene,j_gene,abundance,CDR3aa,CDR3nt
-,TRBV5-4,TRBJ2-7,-,CASSLDYRLPYEQYF,TGTGCCAGCAGCTTGGACTACCGACTTCCCTACGAGCAGTACTTC
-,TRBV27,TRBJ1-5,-,CASNLYSYSNQPQHF,TGTGCCAGCAATTTATACTCTTATAGCAATCAGCCCCAGCATTTT
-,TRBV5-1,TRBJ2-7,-,CASSLGGSDSYEQYF,TGCGCCAGCAGCCTAGGGGGGTCAGACTCCTACGAGCAGTACTTC
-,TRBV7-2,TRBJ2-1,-,CASSLSRDNEQFF,TGTGCCAGCAGCTTATCTCGGGACAATGAGCAGTTCTTC
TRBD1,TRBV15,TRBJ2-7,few,CATSRGQGFHEQYF,TGTGCCACCAGCAGGGGACAGGGATTCCACGAGCAGTACTTC
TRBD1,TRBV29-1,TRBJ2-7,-,CSADRAEQYF,TGCAGCGCCGACAGGGCGGAGCAGTACTTC
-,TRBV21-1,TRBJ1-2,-,CASSSHQGGYTF,TGTGCCAGCAGCTCGCATCAGGGAGGCTACACCTTC
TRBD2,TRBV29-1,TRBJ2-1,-,CSALSREVYNEQFF,TGCAGCGCCCTCTCGCGGGAGGTCTACAATGAGCAGTTCTTC
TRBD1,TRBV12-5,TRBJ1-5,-,CASGEEGAPNQPQHF,TGTGCTAGTGGTGAGGAGGGGGCTCCCAATCAGCCCCAGCATTTT
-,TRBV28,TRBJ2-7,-,CASSLSRQYEQYF,TGTGCCAGCAGTTTATCTCGACAGTACGAGCAGTACTTC
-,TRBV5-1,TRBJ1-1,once,CASSLAGGRTEAFF,TGCGCCAGCAGCTTGGCCGGGGGCAGGACTGAAGCTTTCTTT
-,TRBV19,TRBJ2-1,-,CASSLVEVLKINEQFF,TGTGCCAGTAGTTTAGTCGAGGTCCTCAAAATCAATGAGCAGTTCTTC
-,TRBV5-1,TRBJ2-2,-,CASNPGDYTGELFF,TGCGCCAGCAACCCAGGGGATTACACCGGGGAGCTGTTTTTT
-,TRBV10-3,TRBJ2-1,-,CAISRVEGDEQFF,TGTGCCATCAGCCGTGTGGAAGGGGATGAGCAGTTCTTC
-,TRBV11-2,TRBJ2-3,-,CASSLGSDTQYF,TGTGCCAGCAGCTTAGGGTCAGATACGCAGTATTTT
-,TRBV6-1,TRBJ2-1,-,CASSLLAGYNEQFF,TGTGCCAGCAGTTTGCTGGCAGGATACAATGAGCAGTTCTTC
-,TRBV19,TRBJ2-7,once,CASSILQGGTYEQYF,TGTGCCAGTAGTATACTCCAGGGGGGGACCTACGAGCAGTACTTC
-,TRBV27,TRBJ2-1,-,CASSSISPDGNEQFF,TGTGCCAGCAGTTCGATTTCTCCGGACGGGAATGAGCAGTTCTTC
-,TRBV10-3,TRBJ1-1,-,CASTASYNTEAFF,TGTGCCTCGACAGCTTCTTACAACACTGAAGCTTTCTTT
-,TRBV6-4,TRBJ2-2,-,CASSEGVTGELFF,TGTGCCAGCAGTGAAGGCGTCACCGGGGAGCTGTTTTTT
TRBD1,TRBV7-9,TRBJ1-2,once,CASSLTTGVYGYTF,TGTGCCAGCAGCCTGACTACAGGGGTCTATGGCTACACCTTC
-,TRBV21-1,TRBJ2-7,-,CASSIIRSRNPYEQYF,TGTGCCAGCAGCATTATCCGGTCCAGGAACCCCTACGAGCAGTACTTC
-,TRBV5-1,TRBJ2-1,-,CASILRPGDNEQFF,TGCGCCAGCATTCTTAGGCCGGGCGACAATGAGCAGTTCTTC
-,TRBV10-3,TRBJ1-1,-,CAISGQSDAEAFF,TGTGCCATCAGTGGACAGTCGGACGCTGAAGCTTTCTTT
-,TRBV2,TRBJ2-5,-,CASSGETQYF,TGTGCCAGCAGTGGTGAGACCCAGTACTTC
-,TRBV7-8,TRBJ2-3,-,CASSVGPLDTQYF,TGTGCCAGCAGCGTAGGCCCGTTGGATACGCAGTATTTT
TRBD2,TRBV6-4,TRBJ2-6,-,CASSTAGASGANVLTF,TGTGCCAGCAGTACAGCGGGAGCCTCTGGGGCCAACGTCCTGACTTTC
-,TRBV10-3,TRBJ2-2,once,CAISVGGSANTGELFF,TGTGCCATCAGCGTTGGAGGGTCCGCGAACACCGGGGAGCTGTTTTTT
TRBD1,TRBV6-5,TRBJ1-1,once,CASSPDRGRTEAFF,TGTGCCAGCAGCCCCGACAGGGGACGCACTGAAGCTTTCTTT
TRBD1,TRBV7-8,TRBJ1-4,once,CASSLINRDRVPEKANEKLFF,TGTGCCAGCAGCCTGATTAATCGGGACAGGGTTCCGGAAAAGGCTAATGAAAAACTGTTTTTT
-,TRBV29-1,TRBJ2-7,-,CSVEADGAYEQYF,TGCAGCGTTGAAGCCGATGGAGCCTACGAGCAGTACTTC
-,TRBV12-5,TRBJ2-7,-,CASGLDISYEQYF,TGTGCTAGTGGTTTGGACATCTCCTACGAGCAGTACTTC
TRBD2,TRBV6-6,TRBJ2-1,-,CASSRTRGLAGAEQFF,TGTGCCAGCAGTAGAACCCGGGGGCTAGCGGGAGCTGAGCAGTTCTTC
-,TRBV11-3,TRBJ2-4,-,CASSAGTKGIQYF,TGTGCCAGCAGCGCCGGGACCAAGGGCATTCAGTACTTC
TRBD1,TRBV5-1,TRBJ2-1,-,CASSPGTGSVNEQFF,TGCGCCAGCAGTCCCGGGACAGGGAGTGTCAATGAGCAGTTCTTC
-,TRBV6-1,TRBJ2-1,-,CASSPVGWNEQFF,TGTGCCAGCAGCCCCGTAGGGTGGAATGAGCAGTTCTTC
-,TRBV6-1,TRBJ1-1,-,CASSVFQMNTEAFF,TGTGCCAGCAGTGTTTTCCAGATGAACACTGAAGCTTTCTTT
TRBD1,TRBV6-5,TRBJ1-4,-,CASSGRTGPGEKLFF,TGTGCCAGCAGTGGGAGGACAGGGCCGGGTGAAAAACTGTTTTTT
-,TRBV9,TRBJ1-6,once,CASTAAKEHYNSPLHF,TGTGCCAGCACCGCAGCCAAGGAGCATTATAATTCACCCCTCCACTTT
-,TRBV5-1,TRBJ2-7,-,CASSTVQGGHEQYF,TGCGCCAGCAGCACCGTGCAGGGGGGGCACGAGCAGTACTTC
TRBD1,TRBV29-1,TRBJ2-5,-,CSVDTPGQGERETQYF,TGCAGCGTTGACACACCGGGACAGGGGGAAAGAGAGACCCAGTACTTC
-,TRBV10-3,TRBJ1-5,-,CAISENNQPQHF,TGTGCCATCAGTGAAAACAATCAGCCCCAGCATTTT
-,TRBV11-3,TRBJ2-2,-,CASSLEGLENTGELFF,TGTGCCAGCAGCTTAGAGGGACTGGAGAACACCGGGGAGCTGTTTTTT